This T cell receptor (beta chain) appears in the sequencing data of a study of neurological immune-mediated disorders (dated by TCRdb to between 2019 and 2020). Turning to the overall study: Of the 35 or so multiple sclerosis patients, approximately 31 had relapsing-remitting MS and 3 had secondary progressive MS. Using UMI-based sequencing, the study compared peripheral blood TCR-beta repertoires from patients with HTLV-I-associated myelopathy (HAM/TSP), patients with multiple sclerosis, and healthy controls. Alongside PBMC samples, the set of more than 80 TCR-beta libraries contained longitudinal samples, technical triplicates, and paired CD4+ and CD8+ T-cell subsets that had been sorted. The cohort included 60 to 75 subjects: approximately 14 with HAM/TSP, around 35 with multiple sclerosis, and 20 healthy controls.

cDNA was synthesized by template-switch 5'RACE using a primer with a 10-nucleotide random unique molecular identifier that tagged each TCR transcript. Each sequencing run produced over 160 million TCR-beta sequences covering 15-18 subjects. Total RNA was extracted with the RNeasy kit. TCR-beta VDJ regions were amplified with primers for the TCR constant region and the 5'RACE anchor, using the KAPA Real-time Library Amplification kit. Sample indexes and Illumina adaptors were added in a first PCR, and a second PCR then increased library yield. After Ampure bead purification, the roughly 650 bp TCR product was size-selected on a 2% E-gel SizeSelection system. Before pooling, library quality was checked on a Bioanalyzer, concentration was measured with Qubit, and libraries were quantified with the Kapa Library Quantification kit. Libraries were sequenced paired-end 2 x 150 bp on an Illumina HiSeq 2500. To increase sequence diversity, about 25-31% phiX was spiked into each library pool. In the source study's methods: Quality-filtered reads were processed with the UMI-based MiGEC pipeline, and over 75% of raw TCR sequences were removed by the MiGEC pipeline during error correction. IMGT germline references were used for aligning VDJ genes, and each clonotype was defined as a unique CDR3 amino acid sequence together with its V-J genes. Clonal expansion, Shannon diversity and CDR3 relatedness were evaluated with VDJtools (CalcPairwiseDistances, ClusterSamples), while phylogenetic trees were built in CLCbio workbench. Using coefficient-of-variation modelling across technical triplicates, the study counted a clone as expanded if it had at least 8 unique UMIs. Starting from the raw public reads, TCRdb applied fastp trimming at Q25, assembled clones with MiXCR and retained in-frame beta chains. Each CDR3 protein appears once, grouped with its most common genes and DNA. The authors' filters were not applied to this entry. The sample yields some 60,000 distinct CDR3 sequences; roughly 3.3% were counted once. About 3.1% of the sample belongs to the ten largest clones.

This clonotype occurred many times. Which antigen it targets is not known. No clone much larger than this one lies a single base away; base qualities are absent. For the unsorted PBMC libraries, 2 million PBMCs were stored in RNAlater at -80 degrees C until RNA extraction and were used to generate the libraries. The multiple sclerosis patients were enrolled in a US clinical protocol that used magnetic resonance imaging to evaluate disease progression. PBMCs were separated from peripheral blood using Ficoll-Hypaque density gradient centrifugation and then cryopreserved in liquid nitrogen. The germline V gene (reference sequence) gives CDR1 as LGHDT and CDR2 as YNNKEL. V is cut by 1 base and J by 0 bases, and the space between the germline ends is 7 bases. Taken from cysteine to phenylalanine, the CDR3 has 15 residues. CDR3 DNA only is kept here, 45 bases in frame from base 1. Broad study findings and their caveats: TCR clonal expansion was highest in HAM/TSP patients and lowest in MS patients, with MS patients falling below even healthy controls. In phylogenetic analysis, the repertoires of 18 of 34 MS patients grouped into a cluster of related CDR3 sequences, which suggests a possible signature at the repertoire level. The MS cluster was not associated with any clinical or MRI features, and the authors stated that larger cohorts are needed. Expanded clones from different subjects shared no identical CDR3 amino acid sequences, which suggests that TCR-beta repertoires were private in all groups.

The sequenced sample consisted of PBMCs. The rearranged chain carries TRBV3-1 and TRBJ1-5; the D gene lacks a confident call. The clonotype originates from a woman under 40 with multiple sclerosis. The CDR3 corresponds to CASSQGGLSNQPQHF. The DNA sequence follows: TGTGCCAGCAGCCAAGGGGGTCTTAGCAATCAGCCCCAGCATTTT. The CDR3, completed at both ends by the reference TRBV3-1 and TRBJ1-5 genes, gives the full variable domain DTAVSQTPKYLVTQMGNDKSIKCEQNLGHDTMYWYKQDSKKFLKIMFSYNNKELIINETVPNRFSPKSPDKAHLNLHINSLELGDSAVYFCASSQGGLSNQPQHFGDGTRLSIL.